These 4 T cell receptor beta chains share one sample of origin, sequenced in a study of cytomegalovirus exposure and HLA in healthy donors. Clones were sequenced by immunoSEQ multiplex PCR, and TCRdb holds only the in-frame ones, with some missing. The sample lists about 100,000 clones, about 94% seen once, with 0.65% to 0.7% in the top ten. The sequenced material came from PBMCs. Source of these receptors: a young woman in good health and CMV-seronegative.

V usage is TRBV6-1 and J usage is TRBJ2-7; D gene uncertain. The CDR3 consists of 11 residues. Germline CDR1 is MNHNS and CDR2 is SASEGT. The V gene lost 6 bases and the J gene lost 12 bases, with 15 bases spanning the gap. Written as DNA, the CDR3 is TGTGCCAGCAGCTACCTCCCACCTCGGTACTTC. It specifies CASSYLPPRYF.

This chain links TRBV10-3 with TRBJ2-7; D is perhaps TRBD2 (7 bases). CDR1 is ENHRY, CDR2 SYGVKD, per germline. V lost 8 bases and J lost 5, with 13 bases in between. This CDR3 has 12 residues. The CDR3 here is CAIGGAYDEQYF. For the CDR3, the DNA is TGTGCCATCGGGGGGGCCTACGACGAGCAGTACTTC.

The chain employs TRBV5-4 and TRBJ2-3; 9 bases are a match to TRBD1. Germline V lookup: CDR1 SGHNT, CDR2 YYREEE (reference sequence). V dropped 6 bases and J dropped 1; count of bases not matched to a gene: 6. This CDR3 spans 15 amino acids. CDR3 amino acids: CASNYRTGGTDTQYF. The CDR3 region has the DNA TGTGCCAGCAACTACCGGACAGGGGGCACAGATACGCAGTATTTT.

This chain uses TRBV27 with TRBJ1-5, with 8 bases aligning to TRBD1. V lost 5 bases to trimming and J lost 6 bases; unmatched junction nucleotides: 9. Per the germline V gene, CDR1 is MNHEY and CDR2 is SMNVEV (reference sequence). The CDR3 totals 15 residues. The CDR3 coding sequence is TGTGCCAGCAGTAACGGACAGGGTTTGGGTCAGCCCCAGCATTTT. Its protein product is CASSNGQGLGQPQHF.